What follows are 15 T cell receptor beta chains derived from one specimen sequenced in a study of CD8+ T cells in alopecia areata. RNA was isolated and reverse transcribed to cDNA, the sequencing template. Using immunoSEQ multiplex PCR, the repertoire was profiled, and TCRdb retains in-frame clones only, with some absent. The sample includes 150,000 to 200,000 clones, roughly 66% seen only once; the top ten take about an eighth. Sequences were derived from CD8+ T cells sorted from blood, sampled at week 0. The receptors here all came from a human donor with alopecia areata.

CDR3 sequence: CASSQHAGTRIEQYF. The CDR3 nucleotides read TGTGCCAGCAGCCAACATGCCGGGACTAGGATCGAGCAGTACTTC. V and J are TRBV4-2 and TRBJ2-7; TRBD2 matches at 8 bases. Germline V gene sequence: CDR1 LGHNA, CDR2 YNFKEQ. J was trimmed by 6 bases and V by 2 bases; bases with no gene match: 9. The CDR3 totals 15 residues.

This clone was observed a single time. The chain combines TRBV5-6 with TRBJ1-3; D remains ambiguous. The germline V gene encodes CDR1 SGHDT and CDR2 YYEEEE. Trimming shortened V by 0 bases and J by 7 bases, and 11 bases separated the two germline ends. The CDR3 extends over 14 amino acids. The CDR3: CASSLGPSGNTIYF. Here the CDR3 DNA reads TGTGCCAGCAGCTTGGGCCCAAGTGGGAACACCATATATTTT. Full variable domain (rest looked up from reference TRBV5-6 and TRBJ1-3): DAGVTQSPTHLIKTRGQQVTLRCSPKSGHDTVSWYQQALGQGPQFIFQYYEEEERQRGNFPDRFSGHQFPNYSSELNVNALLLGDSALYLCASSLGPSGNTIYFGEGSWLTVV.

The rearrangement joins TRBV29-1 to TRBJ2-1, with D possibly called TRBD1 or TRBD2 (5 bases each). The length of the CDR3 is 13 residues. Trimming shortened V by 4 bases and J by 9 bases, and 16 bases separated the two germline ends. Germline assignment: CDR1 SQVTM and CDR2 ANQGSEA. The CDR3 spells CSVGDGRILEQFF. CDR3 sequence (DNA): TGCAGCGTTGGGGACGGGCGAATTCTTGAGCAGTTCTTC.

CDR3 loop: CASSLRARWTGEPTEAFF. Here the CDR3 DNA reads TGTGCCAGCAGCTTACGGGCCCGCTGGACCGGGGAGCCCACTGAAGCTTTCTTT. The V call is TRBV7-2, the J call TRBJ1-1; D remains unclear. The CDR3 contains 18 residues. The germline gives CDR1 SGHTA, CDR2 FQGNSA. The ends were cut back, 2 bases at V and 4 bases at J, with 23 bases in the middle.

The CDR3, as DNA: TGTGCCAGCAGCTATTTGGGGTCGGAGGATACGCAGTATTTT. Translation gives CASSYLGSEDTQYF. V is TRBV5-6 and J is TRBJ2-3; D gene unclear. Per the germline V gene, CDR1 is SGHDT and CDR2 is YYEEEE. V lost 3 bases to trimming and J lost 6 bases, with 14 bases between them. The CDR3 is 14 residues long.

This chain uses TRBV5-6 with TRBJ1-2; no clear D gene. The CDR3 consists of 14 residues. CDR1 is SGHDT, CDR2 YYEEEE, per germline. V gave up 4 bases and J gave up 3 bases, with 13 bases separating them. CDR3 bases: TGTGCCAGCAGCGACGGCAGTACTTACTATGGCTACACCTTC. Translated: CASSDGSTYYGYTF.

The chain recombines TRBV11-1 with TRBJ2-1; D unclear. Germline CDR1 reads SGHAT; CDR2 reads FQDESV (reference sequence). The CDR3 is made up of 12 amino acids. V was cut by 1 base and J by 6 bases, with 4 bases left in between. Here the CDR3 DNA reads TGTGCCAGCAGCTTAGTGGGCAATGAGCAGTTCTTC. Amino acids: CASSLVGNEQFF.

The gene calls are TRBV4-1 and TRBJ2-3; no reliable D call. CDR1 is MGHRA and CDR2 is YSYEKL in the germline V gene. Trimming pared 4 bases from V and 3 bases from J, leaving 8 bases between. This CDR3 region has 13 residues. The CDR3 spells CASSPEGTDTQYF. The CDR3 nucleotides are TGCGCCAGCAGCCCCGAAGGGACAGATACGCAGTATTTT.

The gene calls are TRBV29-1 and TRBJ2-7; the D call may be TRBD1 or TRBD2 (5 bases each). Germline loops: CDR1 SQVTM, CDR2 ANQGSEA. Trimming stripped 2 bases from V and 2 bases from J, with 19 bases between. CDR3 size: 16 residues. This CDR3 is CSVELDPPGAPYEQYF. DNA for the CDR3: TGCAGCGTTGAACTGGACCCTCCCGGGGCCCCCTACGAGCAGTACTTC.

The genes are TRBV2 and TRBJ2-3; D tentatively reads TRBD1 or TRBD2 (5 bases each). The V gene's germline CDR1 is SNHLY and CDR2 FYNNEI. This CDR3 is built from 14 residues. V lost 7 bases and J lost 4, with 15 bases in between. This chain's CDR3 is CASMRLLGADTQYF. The CDR3 nucleotides read TGTGCCAGCATGAGGTTACTGGGGGCAGATACGCAGTATTTT.

The chain has TRBV6-6 and TRBJ2-1; 12 bases are a match to TRBD2. The CDR3 has 13 amino acids. The germline CDR1 and CDR2 sequences are MNHNY and SVGAGI (reference sequence). V was clipped by 10 bases and J by 8 bases; unmatched bases: 6. The CDR3 sequence: CATLGLAGYEQFF. In DNA, the CDR3 is TGTGCCACCCTGGGACTAGCGGGCTATGAGCAGTTCTTC.

V and J are TRBV27 and TRBJ2-1; 14 positions agree with TRBD2. Germline V CDR1 and CDR2: MNHEY, SMNVEV (reference sequence). The CDR3 is made up of 16 amino acids. With 3 bases clipped from V and 9 bases from J, the junction kept 7 bases outside the gene matches. The CDR3 DNA reads TGTGCCAGCAGTTTCCTGACTAGCGGGGGGGTAGGTGAGCAGTTCTTC. Amino acid sequence: CASSFLTSGGVGEQFF.

About this clone: The same CDR3 arises from other DNA sequences in this sample as well. For the CDR3, the DNA is TGTGCCAGCAGCTTAGGGGTGAATGAGCAGTTCTTC. Translating gives CASSLGVNEQFF. The chain employs TRBV7-9 and TRBJ2-1; D remains unclear. Per the germline V gene, CDR1 is SEHNR and CDR2 is FQNEAQ (reference sequence). V was pared by 1 base and J by 7 bases, with 5 bases between. CDR3 length: 12 residues.

The chain joins TRBV25-1 to TRBJ2-7; possibly TRBD1 for D (5 bases). Trimming removed 4 bases from V and 7 bases from J, with 20 bases in between. This CDR3 comprises 15 residues. The germline V gene has CDR1 MGHDK and CDR2 SYGVNS. Here the CDR3 DNA reads TGTGCCAGCAGTGCACTCACCCCTCAGGGTTATGAGCAGTACTTC. Protein product: CASSALTPQGYEQYF.

This clone was seen only a few times. The genes are TRBV7-9 and TRBJ1-2; TRBD1 is a possible D gene (5 bases). Trimming left V 5 bases short and J 6 bases short, with 13 bases between. This CDR3 is 13 amino acids long. The V gene's germline CDR1 is SEHNR and CDR2 FQNEAQ (reference sequence). The CDR3 sequence: CASSPRDGNGYTF. CDR3 bases: TGTGCCAGCAGCCCCCGGGACGGGAATGGCTACACCTTC.